This paragraph covers one T cell receptor (beta chain) sequence. This entry comes from a study of T cell changes during pregnancy in multiple sclerosis. CDR1 SEHNR and CDR2 FQNEAQ come from the germline V gene (reference sequence). CDR3 length: 19 amino acids. V gave up 1 base and J gave up 3 bases; unmatched junction bases: 12. TCRdb keeps only in-frame clones here, not all; method: immunoSEQ multiplex PCR. The repertoire includes under 120,000 clones, more than 85% of them detected once, and about 3% sits in the top ten. The origin of this receptor is a female donor with multiple sclerosis, enrolled in a pregnancy study. The source was peripheral blood, collected after pregnancy. The chain employs TRBV7-9 and TRBJ1-4, with 9 bases lining up with TRBD1. The CDR3: CASSLGLGTGFRANEKLFF. For the CDR3, the DNA is TGTGCCAGCAGCTTAGGGCTCGGGACAGGGTTTCGTGCTAATGAAAAACTGTTTTTT. Looking up the rest from reference TRBV7-9 and TRBJ1-4 gives the full variable domain: DTGVSQNPRHKITKRGQNVTFRCDPISEHNRLYWYRQTLGQGPEFLTYFQNEAQLEKSRLLSDRFSAERPKGSFSTLEIQRTEQGDSAMYLCASSLGLGTGFRANEKLFFGSGTQLSVL.